This entry features one TCR beta chain sequence. This sample stems from a study of blood T cell repertoires in COVID-19. Trimming took 3 bases from V and 9 from J; bases not matched to a gene: 5. The length of the CDR3 is 14 residues. Germline CDR1 reads SEHNR; CDR2 reads FQNEAQ (reference sequence). The method was immunoSEQ multiplex PCR; TCRdb's version includes in-frame clones alone and lacks a portion of them. The sample records approximately 220,000 clones, 70% to 90% being singletons. Sample: PBMCs or T cells enriched from blood (not recorded which). The rearrangement joins TRBV7-9 to TRBJ1-6; 7 nucleotides align to TRBD1. This TCR derives from a woman between 40 and 55 years old with acute COVID-19. The CDR3 protein is CASSFEAGGSPLHF. The DNA of the CDR3 is TGTGCCAGCAGCTTTGAGGCAGGGGGTTCACCCCTCCACTTT.